Listed below are T cell receptor beta chains from one sample, sequenced in a study of blood T cell repertoires in COVID-19. Here immunoSEQ multiplex PCR was the method, and the copy in TCRdb shows in-frame clones only, minus some. The table has 300,000 to 500,000 clones, around 90% seen once; the top ten hold over 2%. Sequenced: PBMCs or T cells enriched from blood (not recorded which). Every receptor here comes from a woman aged 35 to 49 with acute COVID-19. The CDR3 runs from the conserved cysteine through the conserved F or W. Each record gives: J gene, clone size, V gene, D gene, CDR3 protein, CDR3 DNA. A D gene is named only where the DNA matches it firmly. The listing skips clone size in some rows; elsewhere it reads once, few, many or a size class.

TRBJ1-2,.,TRBV11-2,.,CASSSAGAVTNYGYTF,TGTGCCAGCTCGAGTGCAGGGGCGGTAACTAACTATGGCTACACCTTC
TRBJ1-4,.,TRBV4-2,TRBD1,CASSQGTGNEKLFF,TGTGCCAGCAGCCAAGGGACAGGTAATGAAAAACTGTTTTTT
TRBJ1-5,.,TRBV6-5,.,CASRPERGLDQPQHF,TGTGCCAGCAGACCCGAGCGGGGGCTCGATCAGCCCCAGCATTTT
TRBJ1-2,once,TRBV21-1,.,CASLQWGAGYTF,TGTGCCAGTTTACAGTGGGGCGCTGGCTACACCTTC
TRBJ1-1,.,TRBV13,.,CASSLGGPVNTEAFF,TGTGCCAGCAGCTTGGGGGGGCCGGTGAACACTGAAGCTTTCTTT
TRBJ2-2,.,TRBV7-2,TRBD1,CASRRQGLNTGELFF,TGTGCCAGCAGAAGACAGGGGTTGAACACCGGGGAGCTGTTTTTT
TRBJ1-1,.,TRBV5-6,TRBD1,CASSRDSYMNTEAFF,TGTGCCAGCTCCCGGGACAGCTACATGAACACTGAAGCTTTCTTT
TRBJ2-6,.,TRBV11-2,.,CASSRTGTGANVLTF,TGTGCCAGCAGCAGAACAGGGACCGGGGCCAACGTCCTGACTTTC
TRBJ2-3,.,TRBV21-1,.,CASSMTGAIPILTDTQYF,TGTGCCAGCAGCATGACAGGGGCCATACCGATTCTCACAGATACGCAGTATTTT
TRBJ1-4,.,TRBV25-1,.,CASSEFRGANEKLFF,TGTGCCAGCAGTGAATTTCGGGGGGCGAATGAAAAACTGTTTTTT
TRBJ2-2,.,TRBV9,.,CASSALFGELFF,TGTGCCAGCAGCGCCCTGTTCGGGGAGCTGTTTTTT
TRBJ2-3,few,TRBV2,TRBD1,CASSELGGALDTQYF,TGTGCCAGCAGTGAATTAGGGGGCGCCTTAGATACGCAGTATTTT
TRBJ1-5,.,TRBV2,TRBD1,CASRARQGGQPQHF,TGTGCCAGCAGGGCTAGACAGGGGGGCCAGCCCCAGCATTTT
TRBJ2-7,.,TRBV5-6,.,CASSLVQGGHEQYF,TGTGCCAGCAGCTTGGTGCAGGGAGGTCACGAGCAGTACTTC
TRBJ2-7,.,TRBV10-3,.,CAISDSRGSYEQYF,TGTGCCATCAGTGATTCCCGGGGTTCCTACGAGCAGTACTTC
TRBJ1-5,.,TRBV23-1,TRBD1,CASSQSIQGSNQPQHF,TGCGCCAGCAGTCAATCGATACAGGGGAGCAATCAGCCCCAGCATTTT
TRBJ2-5,few,TRBV20-1,.,CSASLSRGNQETQYF,TGCAGTGCTAGTCTCTCGCGGGGTAACCAAGAGACCCAGTACTTC
TRBJ1-4,.,TRBV6-1,.,CASSEGGLDEKLFF,TGTGCCAGCAGTGAAGGGGGCTTGGATGAAAAACTGTTTTTT
TRBJ1-2,once,TRBV19,.,CASSINRGTGYTF,TGTGCCAGTAGTATAAATAGGGGCACCGGCTACACCTTC
TRBJ1-5,once,TRBV24-1,TRBD1,CAAGQSGSNQPQHF,TGTGCCGCGGGACAGTCCGGTAGCAATCAGCCCCAGCATTTT
TRBJ2-4,.,TRBV2,.,CASSESGGASKNIQYF,TGTGCCAGCAGTGAATCTGGGGGCGCGTCCAAAAACATTCAGTACTTC
TRBJ1-3,.,TRBV9,.,CASSVGPGAGNTIYF,TGTGCCAGCAGCGTAGGTCCAGGGGCAGGAAACACCATATATTTT
TRBJ1-1,once,TRBV12-3/TRBV12-4,TRBD1,CAASQGAGTEAFF,TGTGCCGCCAGTCAGGGGGCGGGCACTGAAGCTTTCTTT
TRBJ1-1,.,TRBV3-1/TRBV3-2,.,CASSQRDKNTEAFF,TGTGCCAGCAGCCAAAGGGACAAGAACACTGAAGCTTTCTTT
TRBJ2-2,.,TRBV9,TRBD2,CASSDNLPGTSGAPTGELFF,TGTGCCAGCAGTGATAATCTTCCCGGGACTAGCGGGGCGCCGACCGGGGAGCTGTTTTTT
TRBJ1-2,few,TRBV11-2,.,CASSTTRVNYGYTF,TGTGCCAGCAGTACAACCCGGGTTAACTATGGCTACACCTTC
TRBJ2-7,.,TRBV5-1,.,CASSSSGSYEQYF,TGCGCCAGCAGCTCGTCAGGTTCCTACGAGCAGTACTTC
TRBJ2-7,.,TRBV5-6,TRBD1,CASSLVGQGYEQYF,TGTGCCAGCAGCTTGGTCGGACAGGGCTACGAGCAGTACTTC
TRBJ1-1,.,TRBV5-6,TRBD1,CASSLGQGEAFF,TGTGCCAGCAGCTTGGGACAGGGTGAAGCTTTCTTT
TRBJ1-6,few,TRBV6-5,.,CASSYSGRPHHF,TGTGCCAGCAGTTACTCCGGGAGGCCTCACCACTTT
TRBJ1-5,.,TRBV24-1,.,CATSDSTGGDNQPQHF,TGTGCCACCAGTGATTCCACCGGAGGGGACAATCAGCCCCAGCATTTT
TRBJ2-2,.,TRBV15,TRBD2,CATSRASGANTGELFF,TGTGCCACCAGCAGAGCTAGCGGGGCGAACACCGGGGAGCTGTTTTTT
TRBJ1-1,.,TRBV6-5,.,CASSSYDRPNTEAFF,TGTGCCAGCAGCTCCTACGACAGACCGAACACTGAAGCTTTCTTT
TRBJ1-6,.,TRBV9,TRBD1,CASSVAWTGDSPLHF,TGTGCCAGCAGCGTAGCTTGGACAGGCGATTCACCCCTCCACTTT
TRBJ2-7,.,TRBV30,TRBD2,CAWISRLAGPYEQYF,TGTGCCTGGATATCCCGGCTAGCGGGACCCTACGAGCAGTACTTC